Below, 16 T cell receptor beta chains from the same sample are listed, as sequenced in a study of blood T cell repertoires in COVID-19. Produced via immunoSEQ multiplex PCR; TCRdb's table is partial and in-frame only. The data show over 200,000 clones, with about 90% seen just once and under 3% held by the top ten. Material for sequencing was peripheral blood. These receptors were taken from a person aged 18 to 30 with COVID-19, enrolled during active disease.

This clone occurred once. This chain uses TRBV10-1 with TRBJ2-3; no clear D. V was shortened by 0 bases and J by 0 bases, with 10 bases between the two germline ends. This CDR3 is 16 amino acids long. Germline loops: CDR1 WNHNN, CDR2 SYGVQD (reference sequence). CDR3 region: CASSESNFTSTDTQYF. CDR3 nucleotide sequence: TGCGCCAGCAGTGAGTCGAACTTTACTAGCACAGATACGCAGTATTTT.

CDR3 DNA sequence: TGTGCCAGCAGCTTATCTTCGGGGTTATCCTATGGCTACACCTTC. This codes for CASSLSSGLSYGYTF. The gene calls are TRBV7-2 and TRBJ1-2; no clear D. Trimming removed 2 bases from V and 4 bases from J, with 14 bases in between. Germline V CDR1 and CDR2: SGHTA, FQGNSA. The CDR3 runs 15 residues.

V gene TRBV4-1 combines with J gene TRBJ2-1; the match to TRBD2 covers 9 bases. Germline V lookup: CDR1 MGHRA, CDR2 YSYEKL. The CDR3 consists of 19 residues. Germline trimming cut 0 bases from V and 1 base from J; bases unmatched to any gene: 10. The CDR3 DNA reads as TGCGCCAGCAGCCAAGACTATCTAGCGGGATCAGAGTCCTACAATGAGCAGTTCTTC. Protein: CASSQDYLAGSESYNEQFF.

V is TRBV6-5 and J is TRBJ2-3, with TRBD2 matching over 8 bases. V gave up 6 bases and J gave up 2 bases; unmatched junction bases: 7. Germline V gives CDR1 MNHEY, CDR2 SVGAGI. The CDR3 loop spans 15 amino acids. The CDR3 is CASSPLAGPTDTQYF. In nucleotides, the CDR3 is TGTGCCAGCAGCCCATTAGCGGGACCCACAGATACGCAGTATTTT.

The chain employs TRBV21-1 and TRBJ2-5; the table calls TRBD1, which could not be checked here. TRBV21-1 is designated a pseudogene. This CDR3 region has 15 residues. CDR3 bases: TGTGCCAGCAGCCTAGGGGGTGAGGGGTGGGAGACCCAGTACTTC. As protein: CASSLGGEGWETQYF.

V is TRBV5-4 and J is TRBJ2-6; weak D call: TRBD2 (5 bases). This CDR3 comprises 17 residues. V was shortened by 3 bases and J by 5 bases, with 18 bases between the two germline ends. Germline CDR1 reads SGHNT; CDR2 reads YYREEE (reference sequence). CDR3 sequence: CASSSAREAVRANVLTF. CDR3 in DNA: TGTGCCAGCAGCTCAGCTAGGGAAGCGGTCCGGGCCAACGTCCTGACTTTC.

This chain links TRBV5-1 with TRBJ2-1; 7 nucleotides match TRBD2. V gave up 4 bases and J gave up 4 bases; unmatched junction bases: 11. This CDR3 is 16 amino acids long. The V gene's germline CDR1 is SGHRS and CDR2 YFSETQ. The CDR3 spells CASSPPLAAGYNEQFF. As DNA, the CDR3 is TGCGCCAGCAGCCCACCCCTAGCGGCAGGTTACAATGAGCAGTTCTTC. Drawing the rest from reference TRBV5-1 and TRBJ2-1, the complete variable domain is KAGVTQTPRYLIKTRGQQVTLSCSPISGHRSVSWYQQTPGQGLQFLFEYFSETQRNKGNFPGRFSGRQFSNSRSEMNVSTLELGDSALYLCASSPPLAAGYNEQFFGPGTRLTVL.

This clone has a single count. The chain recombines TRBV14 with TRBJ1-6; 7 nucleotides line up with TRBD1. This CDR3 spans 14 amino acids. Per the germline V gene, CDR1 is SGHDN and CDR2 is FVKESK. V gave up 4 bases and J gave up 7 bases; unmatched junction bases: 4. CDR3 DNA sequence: TGTGCCAGCAGCCCACAGGGGACGAATTCACCCCTCCACTTT. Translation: CASSPQGTNSPLHF.

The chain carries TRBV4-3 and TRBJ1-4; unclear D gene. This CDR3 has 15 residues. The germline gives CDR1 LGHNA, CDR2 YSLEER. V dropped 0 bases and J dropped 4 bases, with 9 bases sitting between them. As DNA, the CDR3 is TGCGCCAGCAGCCAAGATCCGGGTCTTAATGAAAAACTGTTTTTT. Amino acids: CASSQDPGLNEKLFF.

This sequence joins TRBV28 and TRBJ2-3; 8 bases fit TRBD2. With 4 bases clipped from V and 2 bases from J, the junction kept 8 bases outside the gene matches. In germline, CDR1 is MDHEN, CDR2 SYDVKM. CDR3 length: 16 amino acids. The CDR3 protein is CASSSGGAGDTDTQYF. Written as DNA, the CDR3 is TGTGCCAGCAGTTCCGGGGGGGCGGGAGACACAGATACGCAGTATTTT.

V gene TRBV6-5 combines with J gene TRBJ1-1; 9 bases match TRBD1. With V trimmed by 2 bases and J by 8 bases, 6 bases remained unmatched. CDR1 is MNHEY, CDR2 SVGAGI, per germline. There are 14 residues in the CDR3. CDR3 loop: CASSYGTGTWEAFF. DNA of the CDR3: TGTGCCAGCAGTTACGGGACAGGGACCTGGGAAGCTTTCTTT.

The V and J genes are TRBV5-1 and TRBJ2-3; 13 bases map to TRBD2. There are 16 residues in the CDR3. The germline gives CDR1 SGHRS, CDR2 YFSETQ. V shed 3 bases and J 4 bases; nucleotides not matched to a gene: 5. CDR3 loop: CASSSGTSGMADTQYF. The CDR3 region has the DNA TGCGCCAGCAGCTCCGGGACTAGCGGGATGGCAGATACGCAGTATTTT.

CDR3 region: CASSIRQGYGYTF. The CDR3 DNA sequence: TGTGCCAGTAGTATACGGCAGGGGTATGGCTACACCTTC. The gene calls are TRBV19 and TRBJ1-2; a possible D gene is TRBD1 (6 bases). Trimming pared 2 bases from V and 5 bases from J, leaving 9 bases between. Per the germline V gene, CDR1 is LNHDA and CDR2 is SQIVND (reference sequence). The CDR3 totals 13 residues.

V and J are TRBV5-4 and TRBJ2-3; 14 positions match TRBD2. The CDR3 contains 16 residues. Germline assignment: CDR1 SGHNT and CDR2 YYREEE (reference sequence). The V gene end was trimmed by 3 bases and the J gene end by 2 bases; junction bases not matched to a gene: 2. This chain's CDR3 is CASSSGLAGVTDTQYF. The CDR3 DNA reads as TGTGCCAGCAGCTCGGGACTAGCGGGAGTCACAGATACGCAGTATTTT.

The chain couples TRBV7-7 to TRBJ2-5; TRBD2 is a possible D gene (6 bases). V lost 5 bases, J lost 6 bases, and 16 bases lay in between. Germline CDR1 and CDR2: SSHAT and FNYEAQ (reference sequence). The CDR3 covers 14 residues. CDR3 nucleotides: TGTGCCAGCAGCCTGGGGGGAATAACTCAGACCCAGTACTTC. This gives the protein CASSLGGITQTQYF.

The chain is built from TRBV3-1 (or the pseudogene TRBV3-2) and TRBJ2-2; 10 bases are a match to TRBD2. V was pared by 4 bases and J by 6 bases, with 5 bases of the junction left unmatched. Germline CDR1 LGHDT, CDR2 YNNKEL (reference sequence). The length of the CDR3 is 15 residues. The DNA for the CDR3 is TGTGCCAGCAGCCGGACTAGCGGCCCGCCCGGGGAGCTGTTTTTT. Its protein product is CASSRTSGPPGELFF.